The 22 T cell receptor beta chains presented below share a single source sample, sequenced in a study of T cell responses to AZD1222 COVID-19 vaccine. Data came from immunoSEQ multiplex PCR; TCRdb stores just in-frame clones and leaves some out. The data contain more than 100,000 clones, about nine tenths of them seen just once; the ten biggest clones take up 7.6%. The sample here was peripheral blood, taken on day 0 of AZD1222 vaccination. All receptors derive from an adult in good health.

The V call is TRBV29-1, the J call TRBJ1-2; a weak D match, TRBD1 (6 bases). This CDR3 has 13 residues. Germline-derived CDR1 and CDR2 are SQVTM and ANQGSEA. Trimming removed 4 bases from V and 4 bases from J, with 13 bases in between. The CDR3, as DNA: TGCAGCGTTGTCCCGGGACACCGCTATGGCTACACCTTC. It translates to CSVVPGHRYGYTF.

V is TRBV5-1 and J is TRBJ1-5, with 7 bases identical to TRBD1. Germline values: CDR1 SGHRS, CDR2 YFSETQ. The CDR3 spans 15 residues. The V gene end was trimmed by 4 bases and the J gene end by 0 bases; junction bases not matched to a gene: 4. The CDR3 loop is CASSVGQNSNQPQHF. In DNA, the CDR3 is TGCGCCAGCAGCGTGGGACAGAATAGCAATCAGCCCCAGCATTTT.

V is TRBV6-5 and J is TRBJ2-7; 11 bases are a match to TRBD2. The CDR3 is made up of 15 amino acids. Germline V lookup: CDR1 MNHEY, CDR2 SVGAGI. V shed 7 bases, J shed 6 bases, and the junction held 11 bases outside the gene matches. In DNA form, the CDR3 reads TGTGCCAGCACCCTACTAGCGGGAGTTTCTTCCGAGCAGTACTTC. Residues: CASTLLAGVSSEQYF.

The chain combines TRBV6-5 with TRBJ2-7; D gene uncertain. The V end was cut by 4 bases, the J end by 1 base, with 5 bases between. From germline, CDR1 is MNHEY and CDR2 SVGAGI. The CDR3 consists of 12 residues. The DNA of the CDR3 is TGTGCCAGCAGTTCAGGATCCTACGAGCAGTACTTC. This sequence encodes CASSSGSYEQYF.

The chain joins TRBV10-2 to TRBJ1-3, with 7 bases fitting TRBD1. CDR3 length: 14 residues. From germline, CDR1 is WSHSY and CDR2 SAAADI. V was pared by 6 bases and J by 4 bases, with 6 bases of the junction left unmatched. The CDR3 region is CASRTTGQGNTIYF. The CDR3 region has the DNA TGCGCCAGCAGAACGACAGGGCAAGGAAACACCATATATTTT.

This sequence joins TRBV9 and TRBJ2-6, with D possibly being TRBD1 (5 bases). Germline CDR1 and CDR2: SGDLS and YYNGEE. The germline V and J ends were trimmed by 8 bases and 0 bases, with 15 bases remaining between them. The CDR3 contains 16 residues. The CDR3 nucleotides are TGTGCCAGTAGGCCAGGGCCGAGCTCTGGGGCCAACGTCCTGACTTTC. Its translation: CASRPGPSSGANVLTF.

This sequence joins TRBV15 and TRBJ2-2, with D perhaps TRBD2 (5 bases). Trimming stripped 1 base from V and 0 bases from J, with 9 bases between. Looked up from germline, CDR1 is LNHNV and CDR2 is YYDKDF (reference sequence). The length of the CDR3 is 16 residues. CDR3 sequence reads: CATSRGVGTNTGELFF. The CDR3 DNA is TGTGCCACCAGCAGAGGAGTCGGGACGAACACCGGGGAGCTGTTTTTT.

This chain joins TRBV5-1 and TRBJ2-1, with 10 bases lining up with TRBD2. The V gene end was trimmed by 0 bases and the J gene end by 0 bases; junction bases not matched to a gene: 15. CDR3 length equals 21 residues. CDR1 is SGHRS, CDR2 YFSETQ, per germline. The CDR3 sequence: CASSLVGRTSGAPSSYNEQFF. CDR3 bases: TGCGCCAGCAGCTTGGTTGGTAGAACTAGCGGGGCCCCTAGCTCCTACAATGAGCAGTTCTTC.

This chain links TRBV11-2 with TRBJ2-7; D might be TRBD1 or TRBD2, each matching 6 bases. Looked up from germline, CDR1 is SGHAT and CDR2 is FQNNGV. The V gene lost 1 base and the J gene lost 0 bases, with 19 bases spanning the gap. The CDR3 totals 18 residues. The CDR3 DNA sequence: TGTGCCAGCAGCTTAGTTAGAGGAGGGGACAAGGGCTCCTACGAGCAGTACTTC. As protein: CASSLVRGGDKGSYEQYF.

The chain joins TRBV30 to TRBJ1-2, with no clear D. Germline V gene lookup returns CDR1 GTSNPN and CDR2 SVGIG (reference sequence). This CDR3 has 13 amino acids. Deletions cut 0 bases from V and 2 bases from J, with 7 bases between. CDR3: CAWSVLRNYGYTF. The CDR3 region has the DNA TGTGCCTGGAGTGTGCTACGGAACTATGGCTACACCTTC.

The V and J genes are TRBV27 and TRBJ2-3, with 9 bases lining up with TRBD2. The trim removed 6 bases at V and 10 bases at J, leaving 20 bases unmatched. Germline lookup yields CDR1 MNHEY and CDR2 SMNVEV (reference sequence). The CDR3 is made up of 17 amino acids. CDR3: CASSAAAGAGGLLPQYF. In nucleotides, the CDR3 is TGTGCCAGCAGCGCGGCGGCGGGAGCGGGAGGACTCCTCCCGCAGTATTTT.

Of note for this clone: Other DNA variants within this sample encode the same CDR3. The V and J genes are TRBV11-3 and TRBJ1-1; D is uncertain. The CDR3 extends over 13 amino acids. V was clipped by 1 base and J by 1 base, with 4 bases between them. In germline, CDR1 is SGHNT, CDR2 YENEEA. CDR3 sequence: CASSLGGNTEAFF. The CDR3 DNA sequence: TGTGCCAGCAGCTTAGGGGGGAACACTGAAGCTTTCTTT.

The chain has TRBV27 and TRBJ2-1, with 7 bases aligning to TRBD2. J was trimmed by 6 bases and V by 6 bases; bases with no gene match: 14. The germline V gene has CDR1 MNHEY and CDR2 SMNVEV (reference sequence). This CDR3 region has 16 residues. The DNA for the CDR3 is TGTGCCAGCAGCCGCCAGTGGTCGGCTAGCGGCAATGAGCAGTTCTTC. Protein product: CASSRQWSASGNEQFF.

V and J are TRBV5-1 and TRBJ2-7, with 9 bases fitting TRBD2. J lost 3 bases, V lost 5 bases, and 9 bases had no gene match. CDR3 length equals 15 residues. CDR1 is SGHRS, CDR2 YFSETQ, per germline. CDR3: CASRALLAGNYEQYF. The CDR3 DNA sequence: TGCGCCAGCAGGGCCCTACTAGCGGGCAACTACGAGCAGTACTTC.

The chain employs TRBV28 and TRBJ1-4, with D unresolved. V lost 2 bases and J lost 10, with 14 bases in between. Looked up from germline, CDR1 is MDHEN and CDR2 is SYDVKM. This CDR3 region has 14 residues. The CDR3 DNA is TGTGCCAGCAGTTTAATGGCCCGGTCGCGAAAACTGTTTTTT. Translated, it gives CASSLMARSRKLFF.

The chain has TRBV3-1 (or the pseudogene TRBV3-2) and TRBJ1-4; possible D gene TRBD1, 6 bases. V was trimmed by 3 bases and J by 4 bases, leaving 12 bases between them. This CDR3 is 15 amino acids long. Germline V gives CDR1 LGHDT, CDR2 YNNKEL (reference sequence). The CDR3 DNA follows: TGTGCCAGCAGCCATGAGGGGGGGCTTAATGAAAAACTGTTTTTT. Its translation is CASSHEGGLNEKLFF.

This chain uses TRBV5-4 with TRBJ2-3; 15 positions agree with TRBD2. There are 15 residues in the CDR3. V lost 0 bases and J lost 8; bases outside the gene matches: 1. Germline V gives CDR1 SGHNT, CDR2 YYREEE (reference sequence). This CDR3 reads CASSLGTSGGATQYF. The DNA of the CDR3 is TGTGCCAGCAGCTTGGGGACTAGCGGGGGGGCTACGCAGTATTTT. The full variable domain, its missing parts supplied by reference TRBV5-4 and TRBJ2-3, is ETGVTQSPTHLIKTRGQQVTLRCSSQSGHNTVSWYQQALGQGPQFIFQYYREEENGRGNFPPRFSGLQFPNYSSELNVNALELDDSALYLCASSLGTSGGATQYFGPGTRLTVL.

This chain links TRBV28 with TRBJ1-5; D is perhaps TRBD1 (5 bases). Trimming removed 5 bases at V and 3 bases at J, with 14 bases between. Germline assignment: CDR1 MDHEN and CDR2 SYDVKM. The CDR3 sequence is 15 residues long. This chain's CDR3 is CASSQGGAHNQPQHF. In DNA form, the CDR3 reads TGTGCCAGCAGTCAGGGCGGGGCCCACAATCAGCCCCAGCATTTT.

The chain couples TRBV7-9 to TRBJ1-1; D is undetermined. Germline CDR1 SEHNR, CDR2 FQNEAQ (reference sequence). This CDR3 contains 13 residues. V lost 10 bases, J lost 4 bases, and 16 bases lay in between. For the CDR3, the DNA is TGTGCCACCGAAAGAAGCGGGAGCACTGAAGCTTTCTTT. It is translated as CATERSGSTEAFF.

The chain employs TRBV19 and TRBJ1-5; weak D call: TRBD1 (5 bases). V shed 4 bases and J shed 7 bases, with 17 bases lying between them. This CDR3 comprises 15 residues. Germline V gene lookup returns CDR1 LNHDA and CDR2 SQIVND (reference sequence). CDR3 sequence reads: CASSTVLVGDQPQHF. CDR3 bases: TGTGCCAGTAGTACCGTTCTGGTCGGGGACCAGCCCCAGCATTTT. Drawing the rest from reference TRBV19 and TRBJ1-5, the complete variable domain is DGGITQSPKYLFRKEGQNVTLSCEQNLNHDAMYWYRQDPGQGLRLIYYSQIVNDFQKGDIAEGYSVSREKKESFPLTVTSAQKNPTAFYLCASSTVLVGDQPQHFGDGTRLSIL.

The V call is TRBV7-2, the J call TRBJ2-7; 7 nucleotides line up with TRBD2. The CDR3 is 16 amino acids. Germline values: CDR1 SGHTA, CDR2 FQGNSA. J lost 2 bases, V lost 4 bases, and 11 bases had no gene match. CDR3 nucleotide sequence: TGTGCCAGCAGCTCACCCCTGGGGGGGGGTACCTACGAGCAGTACTTC. Translating it yields CASSSPLGGGTYEQYF.

The chain couples TRBV27 to TRBJ1-5, with D hard to call. Germline CDR1 reads MNHEY; CDR2 reads SMNVEV (reference sequence). The CDR3 spans 13 residues. Trimming removed 6 bases from V and 6 bases from J, with 12 bases in between. CDR3 loop: CASRWGIGQPQHF. The CDR3 DNA reads as TGTGCCAGCAGATGGGGAATCGGTCAGCCCCAGCATTTT.